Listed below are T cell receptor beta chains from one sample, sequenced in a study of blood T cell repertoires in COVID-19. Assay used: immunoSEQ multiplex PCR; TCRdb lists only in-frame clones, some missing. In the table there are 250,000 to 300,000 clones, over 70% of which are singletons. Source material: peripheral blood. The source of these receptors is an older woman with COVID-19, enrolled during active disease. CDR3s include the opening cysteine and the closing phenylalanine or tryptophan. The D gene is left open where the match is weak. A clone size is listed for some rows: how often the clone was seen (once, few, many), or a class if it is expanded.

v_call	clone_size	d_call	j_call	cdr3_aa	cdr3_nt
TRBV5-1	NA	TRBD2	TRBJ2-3	CASSQTSGATDTQYF	TGCGCCAGCAGCCAGACTAGCGGAGCTACAGATACGCAGTATTTT
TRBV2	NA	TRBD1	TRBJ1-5	CATKGGTGGNQPQHF	TGTGCCACCAAGGGCGGGACAGGGGGCAATCAGCCCCAGCATTTT
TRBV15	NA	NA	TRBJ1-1	CATSRGNTAIRLGEAFF	TGTGCCACCAGCAGAGGAAACACAGCCATCAGGTTGGGTGAAGCTTTCTTT
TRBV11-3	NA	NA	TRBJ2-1	CASSQTGSDEQFF	TGTGCCAGCAGCCAAACAGGGTCGGATGAGCAGTTCTTC
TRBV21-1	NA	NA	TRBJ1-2	CASSSPSFLDYGYTF	TGTGCCAGCAGCTCTCCCTCCTTTCTAGACTATGGCTACACCTTC
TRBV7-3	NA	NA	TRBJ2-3	CASSPVGRKLVPDTQYF	TGTGCCAGCAGCCCAGTGGGGAGGAAGCTGGTCCCAGATACGCAGTATTTT
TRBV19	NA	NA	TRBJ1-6	CASSPQGSVNSPLHF	TGTGCCAGTAGTCCACAGGGATCGGTGAATTCACCCCTCCACTTT
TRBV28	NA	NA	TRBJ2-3	CASSFSRWGLSSTDTQYF	TGTGCCAGCAGTTTTTCCCGTTGGGGCCTATCTAGCACAGATACGCAGTATTTT
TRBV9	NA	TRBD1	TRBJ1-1	CASSVASGTGSEAFF	TGTGCCAGCAGCGTAGCTTCGGGGACAGGCTCAGAAGCTTTCTTT
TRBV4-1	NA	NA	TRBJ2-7	CASSQGRDTDPYEQYF	TGCGCCAGCAGCCAGGGGAGGGACACCGACCCCTACGAGCAGTACTTC
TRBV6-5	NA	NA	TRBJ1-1	CASSREAPNTEAFF	TGTGCCAGCAGCCGAGAGGCCCCGAACACTGAAGCTTTCTTT
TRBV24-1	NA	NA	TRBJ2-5	CATSPRGPQETQYF	TGTGCCACCAGTCCCAGGGGACCGCAAGAGACCCAGTACTTC
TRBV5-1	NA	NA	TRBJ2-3	CASSSAGPGGTDTQYF	TGCGCCAGCAGCTCCGCAGGGCCGGGGGGCACAGATACGCAGTATTTT
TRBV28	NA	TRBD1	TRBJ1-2	CASRQQGAGYGYTF	TGTGCCAGCAGGCAGCAGGGGGCGGGCTATGGCTACACCTTC
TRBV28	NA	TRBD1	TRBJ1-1	CASSLDRGTEAFF	TGTGCCAGCAGTTTGGACAGGGGAACTGAAGCTTTCTTT
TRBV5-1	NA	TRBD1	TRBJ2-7	CASSLGLDRYSYEQYF	TGCGCCAGCAGCTTGGGTCTGGACAGGTACTCCTACGAGCAGTACTTC
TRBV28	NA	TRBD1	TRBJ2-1	CASSAPGTGVHNEQFF	TGTGCCAGCAGTGCGCCCGGGACAGGGGTCCACAATGAGCAGTTCTTC
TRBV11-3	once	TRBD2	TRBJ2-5	CASSLSGGAGINQETQYF	TGTGCCAGCAGCTTATCGGGGGGGGCAGGGATTAACCAAGAGACCCAGTACTTC
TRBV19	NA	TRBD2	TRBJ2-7	CASSLQTSGFGYEQYF	TGTGCCAGTAGTCTACAGACTAGCGGGTTCGGGTACGAGCAGTACTTC
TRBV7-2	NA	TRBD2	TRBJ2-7	CASRFGTSGTYEQYF	TGTGCCAGCCGATTCGGGACTAGCGGGACCTACGAGCAGTACTTC
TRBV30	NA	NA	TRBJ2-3	CACSRTDTQYF	TGTGCCTGCTCGCGAACAGATACGCAGTATTTT
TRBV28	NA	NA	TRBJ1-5	CASSSADRSRDQPQHF	TGTGCCAGCAGTTCTGCCGACAGGTCGAGAGATCAGCCCCAGCATTTT
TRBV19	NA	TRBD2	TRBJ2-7	CASSIGGTSGRAYEQYF	TGTGCCAGTAGTATAGGCGGGACTAGCGGGAGAGCCTACGAGCAGTACTTC
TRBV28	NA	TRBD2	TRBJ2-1	CASSLLGTSGRYEKDEQFF	TGTGCCAGCAGTTTATTAGGGACTAGCGGGAGGTACGAAAAAGATGAGCAGTTCTTC
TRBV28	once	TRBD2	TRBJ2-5	CASRLAGSPGETQYF	TGTGCCAGCAGACTAGCGGGATCACCAGGGGAGACCCAGTACTTC
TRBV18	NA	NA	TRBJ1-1	CASSPRGEDTEAFF	TGTGCCAGCTCACCACGCGGGGAGGACACTGAAGCTTTCTTT
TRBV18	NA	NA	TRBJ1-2	CASSPLAATYGYTF	TGTGCCAGCTCACCATTGGCGGCTACTTATGGCTACACCTTC